What follows are 25 T cell receptor beta chains derived from one specimen sequenced in a study of T-cell reconstitution after alpha-beta-depleted transplantation in children. The TCRbeta library incorporated unique molecular identifiers. TCRdb analysed the PCR reads with MiXCR anew, one entry per CDR3 protein. The table lists over 120,000 distinct CDR3 sequences, around 9% of them singletons. This sample comprised PBMCs, mostly from graft donor cells, obtained 180 days after TCRalphabeta/CD19-depleted stem cell transplant. The receptors originated from a female patient aged 2 to 10 who had a stem cell transplant for congenital amegakaryocytic thrombocytopenia, so the T cells may come from the graft donor.

This clonotype was seen many times. CDR3 residues: CASSPVRHNEQFF. As DNA, the CDR3 is TGTGCCAGCTCACCGGTGAGGCACAATGAGCAGTTCTTC. The chain carries TRBV18 and TRBJ2-1, with D hard to call. CDR1 is KGHSH and CDR2 is LQKENI in the germline V gene. V was pared by 3 bases and J by 5 bases, with 8 bases between. The CDR3 runs 13 residues.

This clonotype was seen repeatedly, ten times or more. V gene TRBV20-1 combines with J gene TRBJ2-1, with TRBD2 identical over 7 bases. The CDR3 consists of 15 residues. CDR1 DFQATT and CDR2 SNEGSKA come from the germline V gene (reference sequence). With V trimmed by 0 bases and J by 4 bases, 6 bases remained unmatched. The CDR3 DNA follows: TGCAGTGCTAGAGATAATGGGGGGGGGTACAATGAGCAGTTCTTC. Its protein product is CSARDNGGGYNEQFF.

This clonotype turned up a few times. The rearrangement links TRBV28 to TRBJ2-3; 8 positions match TRBD1. The CDR3 length is 15 residues. The J segment lost 14 bases and the V segment lost 3 bases, leaving 16 bases of the junction unmatched. Germline assignment: CDR1 MDHEN and CDR2 SYDVKM. The CDR3 DNA sequence: TGTGCCAGCAGTTTGTTAGGACAGGGAGGTGTCAAGCCGTATTTT. This encodes CASSLLGQGGVKPYF. Variable domain in full (rest from reference TRBV28 and TRBJ2-3): DVKVTQSSRYLVKRTGEKVFLECVQDMDHENMFWYRQDPGLGLRLIYFSYDVKMKEKGDIPEGYSVSREKKERFSLILESASTNQTSMYLCASSLLGQGGVKPYFGPGTRLTVL.

This clonotype was recorded a few times. The V call is TRBV7-8, the J call TRBJ2-1; D gene unclear. This CDR3 contains 15 residues. Trimming left V 2 bases short and J 0 bases short, with 8 bases between. The germline V gene has CDR1 SGHVS and CDR2 FQNEAQ. The CDR3 DNA reads TGTGCCAGCAGCTTAAGTGGGCGCTCCTACAATGAGCAGTTCTTC. Translation gives CASSLSGRSYNEQFF.

This rearrangement joins TRBV5-1 to TRBJ1-1; D is perhaps TRBD1 (6 bases). V was shortened by 4 bases and J by 8 bases, with 21 bases between the two germline ends. Germline assignment: CDR1 SGHRS and CDR2 YFSETQ. The CDR3 spans 15 residues. Here the CDR3 DNA reads TGCGCCAGCAGCCCTATACCATCAGGGGTAGGGGAAGCTTTCTTT. Its protein is CASSPIPSGVGEAFF.

This clonotype was observed many times. The J gene is TRBJ1-5, the V gene TRBV6-1; D is perhaps TRBD1 (5 bases). CDR3 size: 13 residues. CDR1 MNHNS and CDR2 SASEGT come from the germline V gene. V was trimmed by 6 bases and J by 7 bases, leaving 13 bases between them. CDR3 DNA sequence: TGTGCCAGCAGCCCCGGGTGGGGCCAGCCCCAGCATTTT. Protein product: CASSPGWGQPQHF.

There are many counts of this clonotype. The J gene is TRBJ1-2, the V gene TRBV12-3 or TRBV12-4; TRBD1 matches at 7 bases. Losses at the gene ends were 5 bases for V and 4 bases for J; bases not matched to a gene: 13. CDR3 length: 16 amino acids. The CDR3 reads CASSRTGTVRGYGYTF. In DNA, the CDR3 is TGTGCCAGCAGTCGGACCGGGACAGTTCGGGGCTATGGCTACACCTTC.

This clonotype was counted ten times or more. The chain is built from TRBV7-6 and TRBJ1-2, with a weak D call TRBD1 (5 bases). Germline V gene lookup returns CDR1 SGHVS and CDR2 FNYEAQ. V shed 0 bases and J shed 4 bases, with 15 bases lying between them. CDR3 size: 16 residues. CDR3: CASSLAQGTKLYGYTF. The CDR3, as DNA: TGTGCCAGCAGCTTAGCGCAGGGAACTAAGCTCTATGGCTACACCTTC.

This clonotype was found many times. This sequence joins TRBV28 and TRBJ2-3, with no clear D. The CDR3 sequence is 12 residues long. Trimming removed 3 bases at V and 5 bases at J, with 6 bases between. Germline CDR1 reads MDHEN; CDR2 reads SYDVKM. This chain's CDR3 is CASSFGQDTQYF. CDR3 nucleotides: TGTGCCAGCAGTTTCGGTCAAGATACGCAGTATTTT.

This clonotype has ten or more counts. The CDR3 is CASSWVAGGTDTQYF. The CDR3 nucleotides are TGTGCCAGCAGTTGGGTTGCGGGGGGCACAGATACGCAGTATTTT. The V call is TRBV12-3 or TRBV12-4, the J call TRBJ2-3; TRBD2 matches at 7 bases. With 4 bases clipped from V and 1 base from J, the junction kept 5 bases outside the gene matches. This CDR3 is 15 amino acids long.

This clonotype was counted many times. The rearrangement uses TRBV14 and TRBJ2-7, with 7 bases fitting TRBD1. Germline V gene data show CDR1 as SGHDN and CDR2 as FVKESK. The CDR3 loop spans 13 amino acids. V shed 3 bases and J 3 bases; nucleotides not matched to a gene: 2. The CDR3 spells CASSQGTVYEQYF. CDR3 sequence (DNA): TGTGCCAGCAGCCAGGGGACAGTCTACGAGCAGTACTTC.

Many counts were recorded for this clonotype. V gene TRBV20-1 combines with J gene TRBJ2-7, with 12 bases lining up with TRBD2. The CDR3 spans 14 residues. Germline trimming cut 2 bases from V and 6 bases from J; bases unmatched to any gene: 5. CDR1 DFQATT and CDR2 SNEGSKA come from the germline V gene (reference sequence). CDR3 in amino acids: CSARKGLAGLEQYF. CDR3 in DNA: TGCAGTGCTAGAAAAGGACTAGCGGGACTCGAGCAGTACTTC.

This clonotype was observed many times. The genes are TRBV5-5 and TRBJ1-4, with unresolved D. This CDR3 region has 13 residues. Germline CDR1 is SGHKS and CDR2 is YYEKEE (reference sequence). V was pared by 2 bases and J by 8 bases, with 10 bases between. The CDR3 loop is CASSFTNGEKLFF. The CDR3 nucleotides read TGTGCCAGCAGCTTCACCAACGGGGAAAAACTGTTTTTT. Full variable domain (missing parts from reference TRBV5-5 and TRBJ1-4): DAGVTQSPTHLIKTRGQQVTLRCSPISGHKSVSWYQQVLGQGPQFIFQYYEKEERGRGNFPDRFSARQFPNYSSELNVNALLLGDSALYLCASSFTNGEKLFFGSGTQLSVL.

The rearrangement uses TRBV12-5 and TRBJ2-5; D may be TRBD2 (8 bases). There are 18 residues in the CDR3. Per germline, CDR1 LGHNT and CDR2 FRNRAP. Trimming removed 2 bases from V and 4 bases from J, with 23 bases in between. Written as DNA, the CDR3 is TGTGCTAGTGGTTTGCCGGGGGGGGGACAGCGGACCGGAGAGACCCAGTACTTC. It is translated as CASGLPGGGQRTGETQYF.

Judged by abundance, this clonotype is medium-sized. This sequence joins TRBV28 and TRBJ1-4, with D possibly being TRBD1 (5 bases). Trimming shortened V by 5 bases and J by 8 bases, and 12 bases separated the two germline ends. This CDR3 contains 13 residues. CDR1 and CDR2 from the germline V gene are MDHEN and SYDVKM. The CDR3 loop is CASSRDRIEKLFF. CDR3 nucleotide sequence: TGTGCCAGCAGTCGCGACAGAATCGAAAAACTGTTTTTT.

The chain has TRBV5-1 and TRBJ1-6; D unresolved. Trimming removed 2 bases from V and 10 bases from J, with 10 bases in between. This CDR3 comprises 13 residues. Germline CDR1 reads SGHRS; CDR2 reads YFSETQ. The CDR3 DNA sequence: TGCGCCAGCAGCTTTTTATTCAGGTCACCCCTCCACTTT. Its translation is CASSFLFRSPLHF.

This clonotype was counted at least ten times. The V call is TRBV20-1, the J call TRBJ2-7, with TRBD1 identical over 9 bases. The trim removed 6 bases at V and 3 bases at J, leaving 15 bases unmatched. In germline, CDR1 is DFQATT, CDR2 SNEGSKA (reference sequence). The CDR3 consists of 16 residues. As DNA, the CDR3 is TGCAGTGCCTTCCGGCTCCATCCGGGACAGGGCTACGAGCAGTACTTC. It is translated as CSAFRLHPGQGYEQYF.

This clonotype was found many times. V gene TRBV6-2 or TRBV6-3 combines with J gene TRBJ2-7, with 8 bases lining up with TRBD2. The CDR3 has 15 residues. With V trimmed by 0 bases and J by 3 bases, 4 bases remained unmatched. The germline V gene has CDR1 MNHEY and CDR2 SVGEGT. As DNA, the CDR3 is TGTGCCAGCAGTTACTCGAGCCTAGCGGGCTACGAGCAGTACTTC. It is translated as CASSYSSLAGYEQYF.

The rearrangement uses TRBV28 and TRBJ2-2, with 10 bases that match TRBD2. Germline V gene sequence: CDR1 MDHEN, CDR2 SYDVKM. The junction had 15 bases not matched to a gene; V was cut back by 6 bases and J by 5 bases. The CDR3 sequence is 18 residues long. The CDR3 nucleotides are TGTGCCAGCAGCGGACCCTCCACGGGTAGCGGGGGGACCGGGGAGCTGTTTTTT. This codes for CASSGPSTGSGGTGELFF.

This clonotype occurred many times. The chain combines TRBV28 with TRBJ2-7; 9 nucleotides line up with TRBD2. CDR1 and CDR2 (germline): MDHEN, SYDVKM. Trimming at V came to 6 bases and at J to 2 bases, leaving 14 bases not matched to a gene. The CDR3 has 17 residues. The CDR3 spells CASSPTGAGGETYEQYF. DNA of the CDR3: TGTGCCAGCAGCCCTACAGGGGCGGGGGGGGAAACCTACGAGCAGTACTTC.

The CDR3 sequence is CASSQAAGEKLFF. In nucleotides, the CDR3 is TGCGCCAGCAGTCAGGCGGCAGGCGAAAAACTGTTTTTT. The genes are TRBV4-1 and TRBJ1-4; D not certain. Germline V gene lookup returns CDR1 MGHRA and CDR2 YSYEKL. The V gene lost 6 bases and the J gene lost 8 bases, with 13 bases spanning the gap. CDR3 length: 13 residues.

This clonotype has at least ten counts. The chain recombines TRBV5-1 with TRBJ2-2; no clear D. CDR1 SGHRS and CDR2 YFSETQ come from the germline V gene. V lost 1 base and J 7 bases, leaving 11 bases between the germline ends. There are 14 residues in the CDR3. CDR3 in DNA: TGCGCCAGCAGCTTGAACAGCTTTATCGGGGAGCTGTTTTTT. Protein product: CASSLNSFIGELFF.

This clonotype was seen repeatedly, ten times or more. The chain combines TRBV20-1 with TRBJ2-1; tentatively, D is TRBD2 (6 bases). V was clipped by 1 base and J by 7 bases, with 11 bases between them. CDR3 length equals 13 residues. Germline V CDR1 and CDR2: DFQATT, SNEGSKA (reference sequence). CDR3 protein: CSARVGRANEQFF. For the CDR3, the DNA is TGCAGTGCTAGAGTCGGGAGAGCGAATGAGCAGTTCTTC.

This clonotype has only a few counts. The chain uses TRBV7-9 and TRBJ1-4; D uncertain. V was shortened by 4 bases and J by 0 bases, with 9 bases between the two germline ends. Germline CDR1 SEHNR, CDR2 FQNEAQ (reference sequence). This CDR3 is 15 amino acids long. The CDR3 coding sequence is TGTGCCAGCAGCTCCCGGGGTGCAACTAATGAAAAACTGTTTTTT. Encoded protein: CASSSRGATNEKLFF. The variable domain in full, completed from reference TRBV7-9 and TRBJ1-4, reads DTGVSQNPRHKITKRGQNVTFRCDPISEHNRLYWYRQTLGQGPEFLTYFQNEAQLEKSRLLSDRFSAERPKGSFSTLEIQRTEQGDSAMYLCASSSRGATNEKLFFGSGTQLSVL.

A few counts support this clonotype. The chain links TRBV4-1 to TRBJ2-7; the match to TRBD1 covers 8 bases. J gave up 5 bases and V 3 bases, and 9 bases lay outside the gene matches. There are 15 residues in the CDR3. Looked up from germline, CDR1 is MGHRA and CDR2 is YSYEKL. In nucleotides, the CDR3 is TGCGCCAGCAGCCAGGTCGGACAGGGTGGGAACGAGCAGTACTTC. Translated, it gives CASSQVGQGGNEQYF.